Detailed here is one TCR beta chain. Its antigen is unknown. The V end lost 7 bases, the J end lost 2 bases, and 16 bases lay between the germline ends. The CDR3 runs to 15 residues. CDR1 and CDR2 from the germline V gene are SEHNR and FQNEAQ (reference sequence). This entry comes from a study of cytomegalovirus exposure and HLA in healthy donors. About the research overall: Out of about 179 million T cells, an earlier analysis found fewer than 140 million unique TCR beta sequences in total. Study-wide points: The study recorded 160 or so TCR beta chains that were cytomegalovirus-associated.

The primer mix had 60 Vbeta and 13 Jbeta primers. This table comes from immunoSEQ multiplex PCR, and its TCRdb copy is limited to in-frame clones, with some not included. Its listing shows about 88,000 clones. Sequenced material: PBMCs. This receptor was taken from a girl aged 10 to 17 in good health and CMV-seropositive. The rearrangement joins TRBV7-9 to TRBJ2-3; maybe TRBD1 (5 bases). Written as DNA, the CDR3 is TGTGCCAGCAACGTAGACAGTCAGAACACAGATACGCAGTATTTT. Translating gives CASNVDSQNTDTQYF.